The sequence of this TCR beta chain was determined in a study of shared clonotypes between healthy human individuals. The naive CD8 fraction comprised CD45RO-negative cells positively selected for CCR7 and excluded terminally differentiated effector memory CD45RA+ cells. Adults of Caucasian background living in Nashville, Tennessee made up all donors. Sequencing used immunoSEQ multiplex PCR; TCRdb keeps in-frame clones, though not all of them. This table has approximately 590,000 clones, roughly 96% appearing once. The length of the CDR3 is 14 residues. From germline, CDR1 is ENHRY and CDR2 SYGVKD. V lost 4 bases to trimming and J lost 3 bases, with 11 bases between them.

V and J are TRBV10-3 and TRBJ2-3; tentatively, D is TRBD1 (6 bases). The receptor comes from a woman younger than 45 in good health. Sequenced sample: naive CD8+ T cells sorted from blood. The CDR3 DNA reads TGTGCCATCAGTGGCCACAGGGAAACAGATACGCAGTATTTT. It codes for CAISGHRETDTQYF.